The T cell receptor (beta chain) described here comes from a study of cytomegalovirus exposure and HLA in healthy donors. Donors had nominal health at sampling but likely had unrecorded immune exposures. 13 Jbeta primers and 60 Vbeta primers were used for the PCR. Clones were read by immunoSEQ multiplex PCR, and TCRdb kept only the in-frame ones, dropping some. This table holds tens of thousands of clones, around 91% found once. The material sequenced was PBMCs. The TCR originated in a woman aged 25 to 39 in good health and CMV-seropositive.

CDR3 loop: CASSPGDRGTEKLFF. In DNA form, the CDR3 reads TGTGCCAGTAGTCCGGGGGACAGGGGCACTGAAAAACTGTTTTTT. This chain connects TRBV19 to TRBJ1-4, with TRBD1 matching 10 bases. J lost 7 bases, V lost 5 bases, and 7 bases had no gene match. CDR3 length equals 15 residues. Germline V gene data show CDR1 as LNHDA and CDR2 as SQIVND (reference sequence).